This entry lists 6 T cell receptor beta chains sequenced from one sample in a study of Ad26.COV2.S vaccination and SARS-CoV-2 variants. The data were produced by immunoSEQ multiplex PCR, yet TCRdb's version contains in-frame clones alone and is incomplete. Of approximately 420,000 clones in the sample, 88% were seen once. Sample treatment: some 20 received Ad26.COV2.S at low or high dose, single or two shots; roughly five received placebo; per-sample allocation not given. Material that was analyzed had been drawn on day 63 after the first vaccine or placebo injection. Sequencing was performed on peripheral blood, taken in a trial of Ad26.COV2.S vaccine versus placebo. The receptors shown here come from a person aged 18-65 years who received the Ad26.COV2.S COVID-19 vaccine or a placebo.

This clone was seen a few times. Other DNA variants within this sample encode the same CDR3. This chain links TRBV4-3 with TRBJ1-3; D call uncertain. Germline values: CDR1 LGHNA, CDR2 YSLEER. Trimming took off 0 bases at V and 0 bases at J, with 0 bases between the two ends. The CDR3 has 13 amino acids. This CDR3 reads CASSQDSGNTIYF. Written as DNA, the CDR3 is TGCGCCAGCAGCCAAGACTCTGGAAACACCATATATTTT.

The gene calls are TRBV6-5 and TRBJ2-7; TRBD2 might be the D (6 bases). V lost 6 bases and J 0 bases, leaving 15 bases between the germline ends. This CDR3 spans 15 amino acids. Germline-derived CDR1 and CDR2 are MNHEY and SVGAGI. CDR3 loop: CASRAGFPSSYEQYF. The CDR3 DNA sequence: TGTGCCAGCAGGGCGGGGTTTCCAAGCTCCTACGAGCAGTACTTC.

The chain recombines TRBV10-3 with TRBJ2-3; D might be TRBD2 (5 bases). CDR3 length: 14 amino acids. The V end lost 6 bases, the J end lost 0 bases, and 10 bases lay between the germline ends. Germline V lookup: CDR1 ENHRY, CDR2 SYGVKD. The CDR3 spells CAIRRTDSTDTQYF. Written as DNA, the CDR3 is TGTGCCATCAGAAGGACTGACAGCACAGATACGCAGTATTTT.

The chain carries TRBV5-5 and TRBJ2-1, with unresolved D. The CDR3 has 15 residues. Germline V gene sequence: CDR1 SGHKS, CDR2 YYEKEE (reference sequence). The ends were cut back, 3 bases at V and 0 bases at J, with 10 bases in the middle. As DNA, the CDR3 is TGTGCCAGCAGCTCATCCGGTTTCTCCTACAATGAGCAGTTCTTC. This translates into CASSSSGFSYNEQFF.

This sequence joins TRBV9 and TRBJ2-1, with D hard to call. The CDR3 sequence is 15 residues long. Trimming took off 3 bases at V and 0 bases at J, with 10 bases between the two ends. Per the germline V gene, CDR1 is SGDLS and CDR2 is YYNGEE. The CDR3 DNA reads as TGTGCCAGCAGCGCACATCCGGACTCCTACAATGAGCAGTTCTTC. Protein product: CASSAHPDSYNEQFF.

In this sample, this clone turned up a few times. This chain uses TRBV5-1 with TRBJ1-4; D is undetermined. The CDR3 consists of 13 residues. Trimming took 1 base from V and 6 from J, leaving 7 bases between them. Looked up from germline, CDR1 is SGHRS and CDR2 is YFSETQ. The CDR3 DNA reads TGCGCCAGCAGCTTGAACCCGGATGAAAAACTGTTTTTT. It yields the protein CASSLNPDEKLFF.